A single TCR beta chain is shown here with its context. This sample stems from a study of blood T cell repertoires in COVID-19. Looking at the study overall: The United States, Italy and Spain supplied acute and convalescent COVID-19 samples. In each case, the material was cDNA or gDNA derived from T cells, B-cell-depleted T cells, or PBMCs.

Germline V lookup: CDR1 SGDLS, CDR2 YYNGEE. This CDR3 region has 16 residues. V was pared by 4 bases and J by 7 bases, with 16 bases of the junction left unmatched. Authors' processing steps: Counts of nucleated cells, estimated from reference gene primer amplification, were obtained. Only in-frame clones appear in the TCRdb table, and some are missing; sequencing was by immunoSEQ multiplex PCR. D and trimming come from the DNA, and the V and J calls and clone size come from that table. The sample has over 80,000 clones, 85% to 95% seen once. Material for sequencing was peripheral blood. This receptor was obtained from a man aged 55 to 70 with acute or convalescent COVID-19. The chain combines TRBV9 with TRBJ1-2; TRBD1 matches at 7 bases. The CDR3 nucleotides read TGTGCCAGCAGCCTTACCGACAGGGTAGTTTATTTTGGCTACACCTTC. Protein sequence: CASSLTDRVVYFGYTF.